Below are 15 T cell receptor beta chains sequenced from a single sample in a study of cytomegalovirus exposure and HLA in healthy donors. Vbeta (60) and Jbeta (13) primers were used in the PCR. TCRdb's copy holds only in-frame clones and misses some; the assay was immunoSEQ multiplex PCR. The sample lists approximately 160,000 clones, just under 80% occurring once. Specimen: PBMCs. The receptors here all came from a woman between 45 and 65 years old in good health and CMV-seropositive.

The CDR3 bases are TGTGCCAGCACCCTTATCCCAGGGGCTGAAGCTTTCTTT. Translated: CASTLIPGAEAFF. The rearrangement joins TRBV11-3 to TRBJ1-1; D possibly corresponds to TRBD1 (6 bases). V was clipped by 7 bases and J by 6 bases, with 15 bases between them. The CDR3 extends over 13 amino acids. Germline V gene sequence: CDR1 SGHNT, CDR2 YENEEA.

The chain couples TRBV4-1 to TRBJ2-2, with 7 bases matching TRBD1. The germline V gene encodes CDR1 MGHRA and CDR2 YSYEKL. With 2 bases clipped from V and 2 bases from J, the junction kept 5 bases outside the gene matches. The CDR3 is 16 residues long. CDR3 region: CASSQSDRANTGELFF. CDR3 bases: TGCGCCAGCAGCCAATCCGACAGGGCAAACACCGGGGAGCTGTTTTTT.

This chain joins TRBV6-1 and TRBJ2-7, with 7 bases lining up with TRBD1. Germline assignment: CDR1 MNHNS and CDR2 SASEGT. V shed 3 bases and J 0 bases; nucleotides not matched to a gene: 5. The CDR3 is 15 residues long. CDR3 sequence (DNA): TGTGCCAGCAGTGACCAGACAGGGAGCTCCTACGAGCAGTACTTC. Protein: CASSDQTGSSYEQYF.

This clone appeared once. The V call is TRBV19, the J call TRBJ1-2, with 8 nucleotides matching TRBD1. The CDR3 runs 15 residues. Germline V gene sequence: CDR1 LNHDA, CDR2 SQIVND (reference sequence). Germline trimming cut 5 bases from V and 2 bases from J; bases unmatched to any gene: 7. The CDR3 DNA reads as TGTGCCAGTAGTGCCACAGGGACAGGAAACTATGGCTACACCTTC. Amino acids: CASSATGTGNYGYTF.

The chain links TRBV7-3 to TRBJ2-2, with 8 bases that match TRBD1. V trimming: 5 bases; J trimming: 1 base; junction bases outside the gene matches: 6. Germline CDR1 reads SGHTA; CDR2 reads FQGTGA. CDR3 size: 16 residues. CDR3 amino acids: CASSRAGGWNTGELFF. In DNA, the CDR3 is TGTGCCAGCAGCCGAGCAGGGGGCTGGAACACCGGGGAGCTGTTTTTT.

The V and J genes are TRBV2 and TRBJ2-7; TRBD1 agrees at 7 bases. The trim removed 2 bases at V and 1 base at J, leaving 2 bases unmatched. Germline CDR1 and CDR2: SNHLY and FYNNEI. This CDR3 is 14 amino acids long. The CDR3 sequence: CASSEQGQSYEQYF. DNA of the CDR3: TGTGCCAGCAGTGAACAGGGACAGTCCTACGAGCAGTACTTC.

This chain connects TRBV9 to TRBJ1-2; D is possibly TRBD1 (6 bases). The CDR3 extends over 14 amino acids. Between the trimmed V and J ends, which lost 4 bases and 8 bases, there was a span of 18 bases. CDR1 and CDR2 from the germline V gene are SGDLS and YYNGEE. The CDR3 here is CASSPLGGGWGYTF. The CDR3 DNA reads TGTGCCAGCAGCCCTCTAGGGGGGGGTTGGGGCTACACCTTC. Based on the CDR3 plus reference TRBV9 and TRBJ1-2, the full variable domain is DSGVTQTPKHLITATGQRVTLRCSPRSGDLSVYWYQQSLDQGLQFLIQYYNGEERAKGNILERFSAQQFPDLHSELNLSSLELGDSALYFCASSPLGGGWGYTFGSGTRLTVV.

The rearrangement uses TRBV14 and TRBJ2-7; 8 bases agree with TRBD2. J lost 5 bases, V lost 4 bases, and 13 bases had no gene match. The CDR3 spans 16 residues. Germline assignment: CDR1 SGHDN and CDR2 FVKESK. The CDR3 protein is CASSPLGTGGRNEQYF. The CDR3 coding sequence is TGTGCCAGCAGCCCATTAGGGACGGGGGGGAGAAACGAGCAGTACTTC.

This chain joins TRBV9 and TRBJ2-5; the D is unclear. CDR3 length: 15 amino acids. Germline assignment: CDR1 SGDLS and CDR2 YYNGEE. With 4 bases removed from V and 1 base from J, the gap between germline ends came to 14 bases. The CDR3 reads CASSPQLGSQETQYF. CDR3 bases: TGTGCCAGCAGCCCCCAACTCGGGTCCCAAGAGACCCAGTACTTC.

The V call is TRBV28, the J call TRBJ2-7; D is unresolved. The CDR3 sequence is 12 residues long. Trimming took 2 bases from V and 10 from J, leaving 12 bases between them. The germline V gene encodes CDR1 MDHEN and CDR2 SYDVKM. In nucleotides, the CDR3 is TGTGCCAGCAGTTTAGGTGAGGCTATTCAGTACTTC. Encoded protein: CASSLGEAIQYF.

This sequence joins TRBV7-6 and TRBJ2-5; no definite D call. The CDR3 covers 16 residues. Germline V CDR1 and CDR2: SGHVS, FNYEAQ. V lost 1 base to trimming and J lost 3 bases, with 15 bases between them. The CDR3 DNA sequence: TGTGCCAGCAGCTTAGGCGACGCTCTAGGTGAAGAGACCCAGTACTTC. This encodes CASSLGDALGEETQYF.

This chain links TRBV9 with TRBJ2-1, with 7 bases matching TRBD1. CDR1 and CDR2 from the germline V gene are SGDLS and YYNGEE. Losses at the gene ends were 0 bases for V and 5 bases for J; bases not matched to a gene: 5. This CDR3 is built from 15 residues. The CDR3 coding sequence is TGTGCCAGCAGCGTAGAGGGACAGACAGACAATGAGCAGTTCTTC. This codes for CASSVEGQTDNEQFF.

The chain couples TRBV4-1 to TRBJ1-5; 9 nucleotides agree with TRBD1. The CDR3 is 17 amino acids. Germline assignment: CDR1 MGHRA and CDR2 YSYEKL. V shed 7 bases and J 1 base; nucleotides not matched to a gene: 11. CDR3: CASTPGQGFTSNQPQHF. CDR3 coding DNA: TGCGCCAGCACCCCGGGACAGGGCTTTACGAGCAATCAGCCCCAGCATTTT.

The DNA for the CDR3 is TGTGCCAGCAGCCTAAACAGGGGGCCTAACTATGGCTACACCTTC. Its translation is CASSLNRGPNYGYTF. The chain uses TRBV27 and TRBJ1-2; 9 positions match TRBD1. The CDR3 has 15 amino acids. Germline V CDR1 and CDR2: MNHEY, SMNVEV (reference sequence). The trim removed 6 bases at V and 0 bases at J, leaving 5 bases unmatched.

The chain couples TRBV19 to TRBJ1-1; D remains ambiguous. The CDR3 is made up of 11 amino acids. Germline values: CDR1 LNHDA, CDR2 SQIVND (reference sequence). Trimming removed 5 bases at V and 7 bases at J, with 8 bases between. The CDR3 DNA sequence: TGTGCCAGTAGTCTCGGGATTGAAGCTTTCTTT. Amino acid sequence: CASSLGIEAFF.